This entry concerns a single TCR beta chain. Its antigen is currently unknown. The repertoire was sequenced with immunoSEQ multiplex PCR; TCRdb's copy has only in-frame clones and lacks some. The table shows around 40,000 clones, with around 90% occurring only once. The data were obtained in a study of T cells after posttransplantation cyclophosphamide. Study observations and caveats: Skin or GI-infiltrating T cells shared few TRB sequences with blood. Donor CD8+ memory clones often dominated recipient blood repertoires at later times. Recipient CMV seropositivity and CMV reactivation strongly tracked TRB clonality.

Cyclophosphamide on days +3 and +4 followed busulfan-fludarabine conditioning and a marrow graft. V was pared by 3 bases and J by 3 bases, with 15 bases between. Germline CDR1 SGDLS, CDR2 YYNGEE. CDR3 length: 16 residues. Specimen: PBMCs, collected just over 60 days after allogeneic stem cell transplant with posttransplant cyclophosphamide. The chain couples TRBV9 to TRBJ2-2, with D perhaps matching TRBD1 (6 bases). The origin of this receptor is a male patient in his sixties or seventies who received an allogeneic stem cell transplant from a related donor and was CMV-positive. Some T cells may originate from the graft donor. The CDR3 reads CASSAVWTAYTGELFF. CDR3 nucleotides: TGTGCCAGCAGCGCCGTGTGGACAGCATACACCGGGGAGCTGTTTTTT. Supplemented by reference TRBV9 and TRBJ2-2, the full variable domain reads DSGVTQTPKHLITATGQRVTLRCSPRSGDLSVYWYQQSLDQGLQFLIQYYNGEERAKGNILERFSAQQFPDLHSELNLSSLELGDSALYFCASSAVWTAYTGELFFGEGSRLTVL.